The rows below give T cell receptor beta chains drawn from one sample of a study of tumor and adjacent non-tumor tissue in lung cancer. TCRdb redid the calling of the multiplex PCR reads with MiXCR, one entry per CDR3 protein. The table lists approximately 100,000 distinct CDR3 sequences, approximately 82% of them singletons, with roughly 35% in the top ten. The sequenced material came from lung tumor tissue. Receptors were obtained from a woman aged 55-69 years with non-small cell lung cancer. The CDR3 runs from the conserved cysteine through the conserved F or W. A D gene is named only where the DNA matches it firmly. Where a row states a size, it is once, few, many or the class of an expanded clone; other rows omit it.

V gene: TRBV6-9
clone size: -
CDR3 length: 16
J gene: TRBJ2-3
D gene: TRBD2
CDR3 protein: CASSHRGTSGTDTQYF
CDR3 DNA: TGTGCCAGCAGCCATAGGGGAACTAGCGGAACAGATACACAGTATTTT

V gene: TRBV12-3/TRBV12-4
clone size: -
CDR3 length: 11
J gene: TRBJ1-1
D gene: -
CDR3 protein: CVSSDRSRAFF
CDR3 DNA: TGTGTCAGCAGTGACCGCTCACGAGCTTTCTTT

V gene: TRBV11-1
clone size: -
CDR3 length: 16
J gene: TRBJ2-3
D gene: TRBD2
CDR3 protein: CASSSRTSGSTYTQYF
CDR3 DNA: TGTGCCAGCAGCTCCCGGACTAGCGGATCCACATATACGCAGTATTTT

V gene: TRBV7-9
clone size: -
CDR3 length: 15
J gene: TRBJ2-1
D gene: -
CDR3 protein: CASSSSRPGDNEQFF
CDR3 DNA: TGTGCCAGCAGCTCCTCCCGTCCAGGGGACAATGAGCAGTTCTTC

V gene: TRBV12-3/TRBV12-4
clone size: -
CDR3 length: 17
J gene: TRBJ2-1
D gene: -
CDR3 protein: CASSSRGGVGSYNEQFF
CDR3 DNA: TGTGCCAGCAGTTCTAGAGGAGGGGTGGGGTCCTACAATGAGCAGTTCTTC

V gene: TRBV28
clone size: -
CDR3 length: 12
J gene: TRBJ2-7
D gene: -
CDR3 protein: CASSSSIYEQYF
CDR3 DNA: TGTGCCAGCAGTTCCTCAATCTACGAGCAGTACTTC

V gene: TRBV20-1
clone size: -
CDR3 length: 15
J gene: TRBJ1-1
D gene: -
CDR3 protein: CSARDFRASNNEAFF
CDR3 DNA: TGCAGTGCTAGAGATTTCAGGGCCTCGAACAATGAGGCTTTCTTT

V gene: TRBV28
clone size: once
CDR3 length: 15
J gene: TRBJ2-3
D gene: TRBD2
CDR3 protein: CTSSLPSGHTDTQYF
CDR3 DNA: TGTACCAGCAGTTTGCCTAGCGGCCACACAGATACGCAGTATTTT

V gene: TRBV28
clone size: -
CDR3 length: 21
J gene: TRBJ2-6
D gene: TRBD2
CDR3 protein: CASSSPLAGGLTPSGANVLTF
CDR3 DNA: TGTGCCAGCAGTTCACCTCTAGCGGGAGGTCTTACCCCCTCTGGGGCCAACGTCCTGACTTTC

V gene: TRBV6-2/TRBV6-3
clone size: once
CDR3 length: 14
J gene: TRBJ1-6
D gene: -
CDR3 protein: CASRPDRIGSPLHF
CDR3 DNA: TGTGCCAGTAGACCTGACAGGATCGGTTCACCCCTCCACTTT

V gene: TRBV4-1
clone size: many
CDR3 length: 15
J gene: TRBJ1-1
D gene: -
CDR3 protein: CASSQKTAMNTEAFF
CDR3 DNA: TGCGCCAGCAGCCAGAAAACAGCTATGAACACTGAAGCTTTCTTT

V gene: TRBV7-8
clone size: few
CDR3 length: 15
J gene: TRBJ2-7
D gene: TRBD1
CDR3 protein: CASKVRDRGSYEQYF
CDR3 DNA: TGTGCCAGCAAGGTCCGGGACAGGGGATCCTACGAGCAGTACTTC

V gene: TRBV11-3
clone size: -
CDR3 length: 16
J gene: TRBJ2-3
D gene: -
CDR3 protein: CANSPRQKAGTDTQYF
CDR3 DNA: TGTGCCAACAGCCCCCGCCAGAAGGCGGGCACAGATACGCAGTATTTT

V gene: TRBV11-2
clone size: -
CDR3 length: 13
J gene: TRBJ1-5
D gene: TRBD1
CDR3 protein: CAISRDRVQPHHF
CDR3 DNA: TGTGCCATCTCCCGGGACAGGGTTCAGCCCCATCATTTT

V gene: TRBV5-5
clone size: -
CDR3 length: 15
J gene: TRBJ2-1
D gene: -
CDR3 protein: CTSRLRLEGGNEQFF
CDR3 DNA: TGTACCAGCAGGCTTAGACTAGAGGGGGGCAATGAGCAGTTCTTC

V gene: TRBV11-3
clone size: few
CDR3 length: 14
J gene: TRBJ2-7
D gene: -
CDR3 protein: CVSSLDTGTYEQNF
CDR3 DNA: TGTGTCAGCAGCTTAGATACGGGAACCTATGAGCAGAACTTC

V gene: TRBV28
clone size: -
CDR3 length: 18
J gene: TRBJ2-5
D gene: -
CDR3 protein: CASSTRMGGPYHGETQYF
CDR3 DNA: TGTGCCAGCAGCACTCGGATGGGGGGCCCTTACCATGGGGAGACCCAGTACTTC

V gene: TRBV4-2
clone size: -
CDR3 length: 14
J gene: TRBJ1-4
D gene: -
CDR3 protein: CANSVQGPLEKLFF
CDR3 DNA: TGTGCCAACAGCGTCCAGGGACCTCTTGAAAAACTGTTTTTT

V gene: TRBV6-1
clone size: many
CDR3 length: 14
J gene: TRBJ1-1
D gene: -
CDR3 protein: CASSETHRNTEAFF
CDR3 DNA: TGTGCCAGCAGTGAGACGCACAGAAACACTGAAGCTTTCTTT

V gene: TRBV28
clone size: few
CDR3 length: 14
J gene: TRBJ2-3
D gene: TRBD2
CDR3 protein: CASRSSGGDDTQYF
CDR3 DNA: TGTGCCAGCAGATCAAGCGGGGGGGATGATACGCAGTATTTT

V gene: TRBV11-3
clone size: once
CDR3 length: 17
J gene: TRBJ2-1
D gene: -
CDR3 protein: CVNSLELTNGSHNEQFF
CDR3 DNA: TGTGTCAACAGCTTAGAATTGACTAACGGGAGCCACAATGAGCAGTTCTTC

V gene: TRBV28
clone size: few
CDR3 length: 15
J gene: TRBJ2-7
D gene: -
CDR3 protein: CASSSDREGSYEQYF
CDR3 DNA: TGTGCCAGCAGTTCGGACAGGGAGGGATCCTACGAGCAGTACTTC

V gene: TRBV11-1
clone size: -
CDR3 length: 13
J gene: TRBJ2-7
D gene: -
CDR3 protein: CASSFIFRGEQYF
CDR3 DNA: TGTGCCAGCAGCTTCATATTCAGGGGCGAGCAGTACTTC

V gene: TRBV4-3
clone size: once
CDR3 length: 13
J gene: TRBJ1-1
D gene: -
CDR3 protein: CASSPTIGGEAFF
CDR3 DNA: TGCGCCAGCAGCCCAACCATCGGGGGTGAAGCTTTCTTT

V gene: TRBV4-2
clone size: once
CDR3 length: 15
J gene: TRBJ1-2
D gene: TRBD1
CDR3 protein: CARSLVGGQGIDYTF
CDR3 DNA: TGTGCCAGGAGCCTAGTGGGAGGACAGGGGATAGACTACACCTTC

V gene: TRBV24-1
clone size: -
CDR3 length: 15
J gene: TRBJ2-7
D gene: TRBD1
CDR3 protein: CATSDRVTGPEEQYF
CDR3 DNA: TGTGCCACCAGTGATCGAGTGACAGGGCCCGAGGAGCAGTACTTC

V gene: TRBV10-3
clone size: -
CDR3 length: 13
J gene: TRBJ2-5
D gene: -
CDR3 protein: CAISTDRQETLYF
CDR3 DNA: TGTGCCATCAGTACGGACAGACAAGAGACCCTGTACTTC

V gene: TRBV4-3
clone size: -
CDR3 length: 15
J gene: TRBJ2-5
D gene: -
CDR3 protein: CASSKEAPGHETQYF
CDR3 DNA: TGCGCCAGCAGCAAGGAGGCCCCGGGACATGAGACCCAGTACTTC

V gene: TRBV6-6
clone size: -
CDR3 length: 14
J gene: TRBJ2-3
D gene: -
CDR3 protein: CASRASGDTDTQYF
CDR3 DNA: TGTGCCAGCAGGGCATCGGGCGACACAGATACTCAGTATTTT

V gene: TRBV6-6
clone size: once
CDR3 length: 16
J gene: TRBJ1-1
D gene: -
CDR3 protein: CTSSPTAGVLNTEAFF
CDR3 DNA: TGTACCAGCAGCCCCACCGCAGGGGTCTTGAACACTGAAGCTTTCTTT

V gene: TRBV20-1
clone size: many
CDR3 length: 14
J gene: TRBJ2-1
D gene: -
CDR3 protein: CSARVGTLYNEQFF
CDR3 DNA: TGCAGTGCTAGGGTCGGGACACTTTACAATGAGCAGTTCTTC

V gene: TRBV28
clone size: -
CDR3 length: 18
J gene: TRBJ2-5
D gene: TRBD1
CDR3 protein: CASSTRIGGPYHGETQYF
CDR3 DNA: TGTGCCAGCAGCACTCGGATAGGGGGCCCTTACCATGGGGAGACCCAGTACTTC

V gene: TRBV20-1
clone size: many
CDR3 length: 14
J gene: TRBJ1-3
D gene: -
CDR3 protein: CSAREPGSGNTIYF
CDR3 DNA: TGCAGTGCTAGAGAACCAGGGTCTGGAAACACCATATATTTT

V gene: TRBV12-3/TRBV12-4
clone size: -
CDR3 length: 15
J gene: TRBJ2-2
D gene: -
CDR3 protein: CASMLPEAQAGELFF
CDR3 DNA: TGTGCCAGCATGCTCCCCGAGGCCCAAGCCGGGGAGCTGTTTTTT

V gene: TRBV11-3
clone size: -
CDR3 length: 14
J gene: TRBJ2-7
D gene: -
CDR3 protein: CASGLDTESYEQYF
CDR3 DNA: TGTGCCAGCGGCTTAGATACGGAATCCTACGAGCAGTACTTC

V gene: TRBV12-2
clone size: once
CDR3 length: 14
J gene: TRBJ2-7
D gene: -
CDR3 protein: CASRHKQEGYEQYF
CDR3 DNA: TGTGCAAGTCGCCATAAGCAGGAGGGCTACGAGCAGTACTTC

V gene: TRBV6-1
clone size: once
CDR3 length: 15
J gene: TRBJ2-7
D gene: TRBD1
CDR3 protein: CVSSGGDRGHVEQYF
CDR3 DNA: TGCGTCAGCAGTGGAGGGGACAGGGGGCACGTCGAGCAGTACTTC

V gene: TRBV20-1
clone size: many
CDR3 length: 15
J gene: TRBJ2-2
D gene: -
CDR3 protein: CSARKQGANTGELFF
CDR3 DNA: TGCAGTGCTAGGAAGCAGGGAGCGAACACCGGGGAGCTGTTTTTT

V gene: TRBV4-3
clone size: -
CDR3 length: 17
J gene: TRBJ2-1
D gene: -
CDR3 protein: CASSQGYLHVPYKEQFF
CDR3 DNA: TGCGCCAGCAGCCAAGGATACCTGCACGTGCCCTACAAAGAGCAGTTCTTC

V gene: TRBV6-5
clone size: -
CDR3 length: 13
J gene: TRBJ2-3
D gene: -
CDR3 protein: CASIYPDTDTQNF
CDR3 DNA: TGTGCAAGCATTTACCCCGACACAGATACGCAGAATTTT

V gene: TRBV11-2
clone size: -
CDR3 length: 16
J gene: TRBJ2-1
D gene: -
CDR3 protein: CASSSSGLRSFNEQFF
CDR3 DNA: TGTGCCAGCAGCTCCTCAGGGTTGAGGTCCTTTAATGAGCAGTTCTTC

V gene: TRBV11-3
clone size: -
CDR3 length: 15
J gene: TRBJ2-2
D gene: TRBD1
CDR3 protein: CESGPTGGRTGELFF
CDR3 DNA: TGTGAGAGCGGCCCGACAGGGGGCCGGACCGGGGAGCTGTTTTTT

V gene: TRBV6-2/TRBV6-3
clone size: -
CDR3 length: 14
J gene: TRBJ1-6
D gene: TRBD1
CDR3 protein: CACKLTGTNSPLHF
CDR3 DNA: TGTGCCTGTAAGCTGACAGGGACAAATTCACCCCTCCACTTT

V gene: TRBV5-6
clone size: -
CDR3 length: 13
J gene: TRBJ1-2
D gene: -
CDR3 protein: CARSQQGSYGYTF
CDR3 DNA: TGTGCCAGGAGCCAACAAGGTTCCTATGGCTACACCTTC

V gene: TRBV11-2
clone size: -
CDR3 length: 16
J gene: TRBJ2-2
D gene: -
CDR3 protein: CANSLALRSNTGELFF
CDR3 DNA: TGTGCCAACAGCTTAGCTCTCAGGTCGAACACCGGGGAGCTGTTTTTT